A single sample gave rise to the 13 T cell receptor beta chains below, sequenced in a study of CD8 T cells in Susac syndrome. A quantity of about 0.5 to 1 ug RNA underwent reverse transcription using random hexamers. TCRdb analysed the immunoSEQ multiplex PCR reads with MiXCR anew, one entry per CDR3 protein. The sample yields about 100,000 distinct CDR3 sequences, 95% seen once. The sequenced sample consisted of CD8+ T cells from PBMCs. Every receptor here comes from a human donor with Susac syndrome.

The chain couples TRBV25-1 to TRBJ1-2; tentatively, D is TRBD1 (5 bases). The CDR3 sequence is 11 residues long. Germline CDR1 is MGHDK and CDR2 is SYGVNS. V lost 7 bases and J lost 8, with 11 bases in between. In DNA form, the CDR3 reads TGTGCCAGCAAGGATACAGGAGGCTACACCTTC. It yields the protein CASKDTGGYTF.

The V and J genes are TRBV5-1 and TRBJ2-5, with unresolved D. This CDR3 region has 11 residues. CDR1 and CDR2 from the germline V gene are SGHRS and YFSETQ. V was pared by 3 bases and J by 10 bases, with 10 bases between. CDR3 protein: CASSYSWVQYF. For the CDR3, the DNA is TGCGCCAGCAGCTACTCATGGGTCCAGTACTTC.

This chain uses TRBV11-2 with TRBJ2-3; D remains ambiguous. V lost 5 bases to trimming and J lost 3 bases, with 6 bases between them. The CDR3 covers 12 residues. Germline V gene lookup returns CDR1 SGHAT and CDR2 FQNNGV. Written as DNA, the CDR3 is TGTGCCAGCAGCCGGCAGACAGATACGCAGTATTTT. Amino acid sequence: CASSRQTDTQYF.

The CDR3 coding sequence is TGTGCCAGCAGGATAGGGGGGACAGCAACCTCTAATGAAAAACTGTTTTTT. Encoded protein: CASRIGGTATSNEKLFF. This chain uses TRBV7-9 with TRBJ1-4; 7 nucleotides agree with TRBD1. V was clipped by 6 bases and J by 3 bases; unmatched bases: 13. Germline assignment: CDR1 SEHNR and CDR2 FQNEAQ (reference sequence). The CDR3 loop spans 17 amino acids. The variable domain in full, completed from reference TRBV7-9 and TRBJ1-4, reads DTGVSQNPRHKITKRGQNVTFRCDPISEHNRLYWYRQTLGQGPEFLTYFQNEAQLEKSRLLSDRFSAERPKGSFSTLEIQRTEQGDSAMYLCASRIGGTATSNEKLFFGSGTQLSVL.

The rearrangement joins TRBV6-5 to TRBJ2-1; TRBD2 matches 11 bases. Germline values: CDR1 MNHEY, CDR2 SVGAGI. V shed 2 bases, J shed 7 bases, and the junction held 4 bases outside the gene matches. The CDR3 runs to 15 residues. The CDR3 protein is CASSYALAGGNEQFF. The DNA for the CDR3 is TGTGCCAGCAGTTACGCGTTAGCGGGAGGGAATGAGCAGTTCTTC.

V and J are TRBV5-1 and TRBJ1-2, with no clear D. The CDR3 is 13 amino acids. Germline-derived CDR1 and CDR2 are SGHRS and YFSETQ. Deletions cut 0 bases from V and 3 bases from J, with 6 bases between. CDR3 residues: CASSLGLYYGYTF. The DNA of the CDR3 is TGCGCCAGCAGCTTGGGGCTCTACTATGGCTACACCTTC. Combining the CDR3 with reference TRBV5-1 and TRBJ1-2 gives the whole variable domain KAGVTQTPRYLIKTRGQQVTLSCSPISGHRSVSWYQQTPGQGLQFLFEYFSETQRNKGNFPGRFSGRQFSNSRSEMNVSTLELGDSALYLCASSLGLYYGYTFGSGTRLTVV.

The chain links TRBV14 to TRBJ1-6; the D is unclear. Germline V gene data show CDR1 as SGHDN and CDR2 as FVKESK. Between the trimmed V and J ends, which lost 3 bases and 5 bases, there was a span of 5 bases. The CDR3 is 13 residues long. For the CDR3, the DNA is TGTGCCAGCAGCCATGGAGATAATTCACCCCTCCACTTT. This gives the protein CASSHGDNSPLHF.

The chain recombines TRBV20-1 with TRBJ2-1, with 7 bases lining up with TRBD2. The germline CDR1 and CDR2 sequences are DFQATT and SNEGSKA (reference sequence). Unmatched junction bases numbered 11, after V lost 3 bases and J lost 9 bases. This CDR3 has 14 residues. CDR3 nucleotide sequence: TGCAGTGCTAGGTCGGGTAGCGGGCAGGGTGAGCAGTTCTTC. Encoded protein: CSARSGSGQGEQFF.

The CDR3 nucleotides are TGTGCCAGCACGGGGGGAGTACAAGAGACCCAGTACTTC. Translating it yields CASTGGVQETQYF. The chain employs TRBV5-4 and TRBJ2-5; the match to TRBD2 covers 7 bases. The trim removed 6 bases at V and 2 bases at J, leaving 4 bases unmatched. This CDR3 is built from 13 residues. Germline V gene sequence: CDR1 SGHNT, CDR2 YYREEE (reference sequence).

The DNA of the CDR3 is TGCAGCGTTCGAGTAATGGGAGCCTATGGCTACACCTTC. Translated, it gives CSVRVMGAYGYTF. This chain joins TRBV29-1 and TRBJ1-2; D gene ambiguous. This CDR3 contains 13 residues. The V gene's germline CDR1 is SQVTM and CDR2 ANQGSEA. V was trimmed by 5 bases and J by 4 bases, leaving 14 bases between them.

The chain uses TRBV13 and TRBJ2-3; 7 nucleotides line up with TRBD1. From germline, CDR1 is PRHDT and CDR2 FYEKMQ (reference sequence). This CDR3 spans 15 amino acids. J gave up 3 bases and V 5 bases, and 8 bases lay outside the gene matches. Written as DNA, the CDR3 is TGTGCCAGCAGCACCTGGACAGGAATTACAGATACGCAGTATTTT. It codes for CASSTWTGITDTQYF.

The V and J genes are TRBV29-1 and TRBJ2-5, with no clear D. Between the trimmed V and J ends, which lost 8 bases and 5 bases, there was a span of 12 bases. This CDR3 is built from 11 residues. Germline V gene lookup returns CDR1 SQVTM and CDR2 ANQGSEA. The CDR3 is CSLRLWETQYF. Here the CDR3 DNA reads TGCAGCTTACGACTGTGGGAGACCCAGTACTTC.

The chain carries TRBV4-2 and TRBJ2-1; TRBD2 aligns across 7 bases. The CDR3 contains 15 residues. With 4 bases clipped from V and 3 bases from J, the junction kept 6 bases outside the gene matches. The germline V gene has CDR1 LGHNA and CDR2 YNFKEQ. Here the CDR3 DNA reads TGTGCCAGCAGCCGCGGGAGCGGGGACTACAATGAGCAGTTCTTC. It codes for CASSRGSGDYNEQFF.